This TCR beta chain was sequenced in a study of technical replicates of blood from a handful of donors. Data came from immunoSEQ multiplex PCR; TCRdb stores just in-frame clones and leaves some out. This table holds fewer than 70,000 clones, just over 85% found once. Sample: PBMCs. The source is a human donor in good health. Some clones in this sample may be carry-over from other donors' samples.

The CDR3 sequence is CAISPKGGGSGEQYF. CDR3 coding DNA: TGTGCCATCAGTCCTAAAGGGGGGGGCTCAGGGGAGCAGTACTTC. This chain links TRBV10-3 with TRBJ2-7; possibly TRBD2 for D (7 bases). V lost 5 bases, J lost 7 bases, and 21 bases lay in between. The germline gives CDR1 ENHRY, CDR2 SYGVKD. The CDR3 is 15 residues long.